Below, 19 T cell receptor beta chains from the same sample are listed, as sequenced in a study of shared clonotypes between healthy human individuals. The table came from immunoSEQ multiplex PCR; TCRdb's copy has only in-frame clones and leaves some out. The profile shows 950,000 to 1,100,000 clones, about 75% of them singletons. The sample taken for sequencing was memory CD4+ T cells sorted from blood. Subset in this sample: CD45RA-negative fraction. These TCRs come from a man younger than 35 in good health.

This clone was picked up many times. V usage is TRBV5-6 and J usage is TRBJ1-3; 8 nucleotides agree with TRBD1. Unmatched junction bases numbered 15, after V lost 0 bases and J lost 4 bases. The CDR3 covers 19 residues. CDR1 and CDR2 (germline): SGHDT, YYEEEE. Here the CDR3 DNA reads TGTGCCAGCAGCTTGGAAGTTTTGAATGCAGGGGGCAGGGGAAACACCATATATTTT. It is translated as CASSLEVLNAGGRGNTIYF.

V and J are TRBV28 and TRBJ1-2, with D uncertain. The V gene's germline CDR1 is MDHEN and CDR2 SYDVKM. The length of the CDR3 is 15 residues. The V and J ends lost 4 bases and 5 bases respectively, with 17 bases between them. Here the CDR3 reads CASSSLPGYDYGYTF. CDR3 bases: TGTGCCAGCAGTTCACTCCCGGGCTACGATTATGGCTACACCTTC.

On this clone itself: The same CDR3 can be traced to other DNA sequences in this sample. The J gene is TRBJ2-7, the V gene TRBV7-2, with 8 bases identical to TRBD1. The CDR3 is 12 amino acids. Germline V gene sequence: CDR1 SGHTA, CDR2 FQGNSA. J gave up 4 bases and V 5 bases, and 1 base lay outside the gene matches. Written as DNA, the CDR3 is TGTGCCAGCAGCCGGGACAGGTACGAGCAGTACTTC. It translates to CASSRDRYEQYF.

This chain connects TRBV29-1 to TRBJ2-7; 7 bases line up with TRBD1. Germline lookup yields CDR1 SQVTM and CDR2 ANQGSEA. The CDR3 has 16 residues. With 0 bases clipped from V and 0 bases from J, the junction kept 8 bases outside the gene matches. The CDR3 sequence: CSVEELRDRYSYEQYF. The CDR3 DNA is TGCAGCGTTGAAGAACTTAGGGACAGATACTCCTACGAGCAGTACTTC.

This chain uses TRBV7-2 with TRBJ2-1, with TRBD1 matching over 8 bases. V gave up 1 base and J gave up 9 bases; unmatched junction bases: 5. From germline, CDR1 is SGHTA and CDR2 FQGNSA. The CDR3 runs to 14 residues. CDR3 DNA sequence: TGTGCCAGCAGCTTAGACCAGGGGGCGGGTGAGCAGTTCTTC. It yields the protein CASSLDQGAGEQFF.

This CDR3 reads CASSIMASGGGETQYF. The CDR3 DNA is TGTGCCAGTAGTATAATGGCTAGCGGGGGGGGAGAGACCCAGTACTTC. This chain joins TRBV19 and TRBJ2-5; 12 nucleotides agree with TRBD2. The J segment lost 4 bases and the V segment lost 2 bases, leaving 5 bases of the junction unmatched. Germline V gives CDR1 LNHDA, CDR2 SQIVND (reference sequence). The CDR3 is 16 amino acids.

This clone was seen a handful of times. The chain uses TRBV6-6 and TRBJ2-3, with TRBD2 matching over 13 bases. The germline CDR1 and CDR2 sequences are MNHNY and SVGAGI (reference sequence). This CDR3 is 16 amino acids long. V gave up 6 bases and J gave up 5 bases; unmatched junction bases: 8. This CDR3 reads CASSLGLAGAKDTQYF. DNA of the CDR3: TGTGCCAGCAGCCTAGGACTAGCGGGGGCCAAAGATACGCAGTATTTT.

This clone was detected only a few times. The CDR3 DNA is TGTGCCTGGAGTGGAGGTTTTGGGGAAAAACTGTTTTTT. Residues: CAWSGGFGEKLFF. V and J are TRBV30 and TRBJ1-4; D is undetermined. CDR3 length equals 13 residues. Germline V CDR1 and CDR2: GTSNPN, SVGIG (reference sequence). The V and J ends lost 1 base and 8 bases respectively, with 11 bases between them. The full variable domain, completed using reference TRBV30 and TRBJ1-4, is SQTIHQWPATLVQPVGSPLSLECTVEGTSNPNLYWYRQAAGRGLQLLFYSVGIGQISSEVPQNLSASRPQDRQFILSSKKLLLSDSGFYLCAWSGGFGEKLFFGSGTQLSVL.

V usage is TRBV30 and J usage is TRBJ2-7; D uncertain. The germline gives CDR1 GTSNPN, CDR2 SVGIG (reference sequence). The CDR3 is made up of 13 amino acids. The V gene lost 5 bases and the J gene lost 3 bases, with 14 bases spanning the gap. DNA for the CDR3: TGTGCCTGGGGTATCCCCCCACGCTACGAGCAGTACTTC. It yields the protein CAWGIPPRYEQYF.

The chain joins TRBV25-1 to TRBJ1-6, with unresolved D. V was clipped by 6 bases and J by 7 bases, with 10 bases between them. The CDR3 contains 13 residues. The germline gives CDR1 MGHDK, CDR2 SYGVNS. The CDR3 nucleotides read TGTGCCAGCAGAGCCCCGTGGAATTCACCCCTCCACTTT. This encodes CASRAPWNSPLHF. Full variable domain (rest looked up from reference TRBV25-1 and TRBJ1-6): EADIYQTPRYLVIGTGKKITLECSQTMGHDKMYWYQQDPGMELHLIHYSYGVNSTEKGDLSSESTVSRIRTEHFPLTLESARPSHTSQYLCASRAPWNSPLHFGNGTRLTVT.

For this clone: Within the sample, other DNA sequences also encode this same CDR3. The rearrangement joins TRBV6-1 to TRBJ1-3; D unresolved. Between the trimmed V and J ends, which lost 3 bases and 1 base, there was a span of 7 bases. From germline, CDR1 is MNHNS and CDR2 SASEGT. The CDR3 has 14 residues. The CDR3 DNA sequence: TGTGCCAGCAGTGATGGAAGGTCTGGAAACACCATATATTTT. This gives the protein CASSDGRSGNTIYF.

In nucleotides, the CDR3 is TGTGCCAGCAGCTTGTGGGCTCTATCTCGACTTGGCTACACCTTC. Encoded protein: CASSLWALSRLGYTF. The J gene is TRBJ1-2, the V gene TRBV5-6; D unclear. Germline CDR1 is SGHDT and CDR2 is YYEEEE. This CDR3 comprises 15 residues. V was trimmed by 1 base and J by 7 bases, leaving 17 bases between them.

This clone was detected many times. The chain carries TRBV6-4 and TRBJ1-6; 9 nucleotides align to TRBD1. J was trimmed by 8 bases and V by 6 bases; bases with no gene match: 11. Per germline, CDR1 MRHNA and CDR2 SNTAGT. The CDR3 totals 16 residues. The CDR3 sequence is CASRDSDRGWHSPLHF. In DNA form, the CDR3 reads TGTGCCAGCAGAGATTCCGACAGGGGGTGGCATTCACCCCTCCACTTT.

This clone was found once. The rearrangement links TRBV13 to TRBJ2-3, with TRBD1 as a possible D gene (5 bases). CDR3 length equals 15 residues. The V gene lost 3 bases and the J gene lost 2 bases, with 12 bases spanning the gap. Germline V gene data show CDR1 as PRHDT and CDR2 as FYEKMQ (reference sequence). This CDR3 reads CASSFGRTPTDTQYF. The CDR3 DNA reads TGTGCCAGCAGCTTTGGTAGGACACCCACAGATACGCAGTATTTT.

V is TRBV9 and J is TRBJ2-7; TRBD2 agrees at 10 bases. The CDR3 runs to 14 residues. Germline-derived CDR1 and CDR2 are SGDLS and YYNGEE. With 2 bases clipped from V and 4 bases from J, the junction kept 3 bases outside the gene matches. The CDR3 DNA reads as TGTGCCAGCAGCGTTACTAGCGGGGTTTACGAGCAGTACTTC. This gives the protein CASSVTSGVYEQYF.

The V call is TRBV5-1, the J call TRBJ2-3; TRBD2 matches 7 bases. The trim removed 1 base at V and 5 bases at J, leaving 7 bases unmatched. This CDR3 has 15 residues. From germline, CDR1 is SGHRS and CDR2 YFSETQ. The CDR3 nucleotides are TGCGCCAGCAGCTTGAACGGCGGGGGTAAAGATACGCAGTATTTT. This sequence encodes CASSLNGGGKDTQYF.

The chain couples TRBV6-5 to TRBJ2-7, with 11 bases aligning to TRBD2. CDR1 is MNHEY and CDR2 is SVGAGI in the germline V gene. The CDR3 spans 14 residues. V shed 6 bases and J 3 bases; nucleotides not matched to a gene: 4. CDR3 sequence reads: CASSGSGRDYEQYF. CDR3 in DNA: TGTGCCAGCAGCGGTAGCGGGAGGGACTACGAGCAGTACTTC.

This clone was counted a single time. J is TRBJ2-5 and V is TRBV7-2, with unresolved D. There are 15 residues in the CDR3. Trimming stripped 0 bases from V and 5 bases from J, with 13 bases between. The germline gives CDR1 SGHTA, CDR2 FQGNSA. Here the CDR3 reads CASSLASARWETQYF. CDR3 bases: TGTGCCAGCAGCTTAGCGTCGGCGCGTTGGGAGACCCAGTACTTC.

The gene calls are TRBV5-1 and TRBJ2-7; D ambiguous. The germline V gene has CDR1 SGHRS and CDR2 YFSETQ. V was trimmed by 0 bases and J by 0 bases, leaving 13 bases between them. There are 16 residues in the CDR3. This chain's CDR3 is CASSLGAGTISYEQYF. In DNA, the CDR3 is TGCGCCAGCAGCTTGGGCGCAGGAACCATCTCCTACGAGCAGTACTTC. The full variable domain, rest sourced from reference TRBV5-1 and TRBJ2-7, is KAGVTQTPRYLIKTRGQQVTLSCSPISGHRSVSWYQQTPGQGLQFLFEYFSETQRNKGNFPGRFSGRQFSNSRSEMNVSTLELGDSALYLCASSLGAGTISYEQYFGPGTRLTVT.